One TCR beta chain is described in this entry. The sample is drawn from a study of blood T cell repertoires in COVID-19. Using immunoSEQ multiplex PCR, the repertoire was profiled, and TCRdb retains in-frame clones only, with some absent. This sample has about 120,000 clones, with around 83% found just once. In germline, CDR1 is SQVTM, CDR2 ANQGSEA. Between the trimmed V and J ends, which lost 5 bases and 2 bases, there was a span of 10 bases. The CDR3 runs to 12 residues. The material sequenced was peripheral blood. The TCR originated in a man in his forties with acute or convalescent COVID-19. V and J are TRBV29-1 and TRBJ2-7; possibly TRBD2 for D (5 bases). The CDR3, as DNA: TGCAGCGTTTATAGCGCAGCCTACGAGCAGTACTTC. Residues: CSVYSAAYEQYF.